What follows is one T cell receptor beta chain and its context. Antigen unknown. These data come from a study of graft-versus-host responses after intestinal transplantation. Study findings and constraints: The highest levels of circulating GvH clones went along with early declines in HvG clones after transplant. Allograft clonal ratios (graft-versus-host to host-versus-graft) were high in patients who had graft-donor T cell macrochimerism. Recipient marrow harbored GvH clones, some of which surfaced first in ileum or blood.

Germline assignment: CDR1 SGHAT and CDR2 FQNNGV. J lost 5 bases, V lost 4 bases, and 1 base had no gene match. The CDR3 covers 13 residues. TCRdb's table, derived via immunoSEQ multiplex PCR, lists solely in-frame clones and lacks some. The sample consists of about 110,000 clones, 93% of them appearing once. The TCR sequence derives from a human donor who received an intestinal transplant. The rearrangement links TRBV11-2 to TRBJ2-2; 7 nucleotides align to TRBD2. The starting material was unstimulated CD8+ T cells sorted from spleen or lymph node cells, obtained before intestinal transplant. The CDR3 reads CASSWGGTGELFF. The CDR3 nucleotides are TGTGCCAGCAGCTGGGGGGGGACCGGGGAGCTGTTTTTT.